This T cell receptor (beta chain) was captured by sequencing in a study of shared clonotypes between healthy human individuals. Study outcomes and limitations: Depth was large, yet rarefaction showed that sorted-subset sequencing was incomplete.

As regards this clone: The antigen is unknown.

Recent vaccinations or acute infections were absent in the healthy HIV-negative adult donors. To make CD8 memory, CD45RO+ cells were put together with CCR7-negative CD45RA+ TemRA cells. Produced via immunoSEQ multiplex PCR; TCRdb's table is partial and in-frame only. Altogether some 380,000 clones are present, roughly 96% being singletons, with the ten largest covering around 0.32%. V gave up 3 bases and J gave up 2 bases, with 10 bases separating them. Per the germline V gene, CDR1 is LNHDA and CDR2 is SQIVND (reference sequence). This CDR3 region has 14 residues. The chain employs TRBV19 and TRBJ1-2; weak D call: TRBD1 (6 bases). The receptor was derived from a young man in good health. Sequenced sample: memory CD8+ T cells sorted from blood. Subset in this sample: CD45RO+ cells pooled with CCR7-negative TemRA cells. The CDR3 DNA sequence: TGTGCCAGTAGTATTAGGGGGGGCAACTATGGCTACACCTTC. It translates to CASSIRGGNYGYTF.